Listed below are T cell receptor beta chains from one sample, sequenced in a study of T cell changes during pregnancy in multiple sclerosis. Profiled with immunoSEQ multiplex PCR; TCRdb holds only in-frame clones, not every one. The sample contains some 37,000 clones, roughly 88% of which appear only once. Sequenced material: CD4+ T cells from peripheral blood mononuclear cells, taken before pregnancy. The receptors shown here come from a female donor with multiple sclerosis, enrolled in a pregnancy study. Both conserved end residues are part of each CDR3. A D gene is named only where the DNA matches it firmly. Clone size, where shown, is once, few, many, or a class for clones that have expanded.

V gene: TRBV4-1
D gene: TRBD2
J gene: TRBJ2-7
clone size: once
CDR3 protein: CASSHRLAGYEQYF
CDR3 DNA: TGCGCCAGCAGCCATAGACTAGCGGGCTACGAGCAGTACTTC

V gene: TRBV5-6
D gene: NA
J gene: TRBJ1-2
clone size: NA
CDR3 protein: CASSLYSAGMTKWNYGYTF
CDR3 DNA: TGTGCCAGCAGCTTGTATTCCGCGGGGATGACTAAGTGGAACTATGGCTACACCTTC

V gene: TRBV9
D gene: NA
J gene: TRBJ2-4
clone size: NA
CDR3 protein: CASSGRGNLAKNIQYF
CDR3 DNA: TGTGCCAGCAGCGGGAGGGGAAATTTAGCCAAAAACATTCAGTACTTC

V gene: TRBV7-2
D gene: TRBD2
J gene: TRBJ2-1
clone size: NA
CDR3 protein: CASRKTGLAGGEFF
CDR3 DNA: TGTGCCAGCAGAAAGACGGGACTAGCGGGAGGGGAGTTCTTC

V gene: TRBV4-1
D gene: NA
J gene: TRBJ1-5
clone size: NA
CDR3 protein: CASSPLTGKYGQPQHF
CDR3 DNA: TGCGCCAGCAGCCCCCTGACAGGTAAATACGGTCAGCCCCAGCATTTT

V gene: TRBV6-1
D gene: TRBD1
J gene: TRBJ1-2
clone size: once
CDR3 protein: CASSDRQGADYGYTF
CDR3 DNA: TGTGCCAGCAGTGACCGACAGGGGGCCGACTATGGCTACACCTTC

V gene: TRBV2
D gene: TRBD1
J gene: TRBJ2-6
clone size: NA
CDR3 protein: CASSSGTAGANVLTF
CDR3 DNA: TGTGCCAGCAGTTCTGGGACAGCTGGGGCCAACGTCCTGACTTTC

V gene: TRBV5-1
D gene: NA
J gene: TRBJ1-1
clone size: NA
CDR3 protein: CASSLQGPTEAFF
CDR3 DNA: TGCGCCAGCAGCTTGCAGGGTCCCACTGAAGCTTTCTTT

V gene: TRBV7-2
D gene: NA
J gene: TRBJ2-5
clone size: NA
CDR3 protein: CASSLVREETQYF
CDR3 DNA: TGTGCCAGCAGCTTAGTCAGGGAAGAGACCCAGTACTTC

V gene: TRBV10-3
D gene: NA
J gene: TRBJ2-7
clone size: NA
CDR3 protein: CAITPNPNSYEQYF
CDR3 DNA: TGTGCCATCACGCCTAATCCTAACTCCTACGAGCAGTACTTC

V gene: TRBV5-1
D gene: NA
J gene: TRBJ2-7
clone size: NA
CDR3 protein: CASSLGADAGRGVYEQYF
CDR3 DNA: TGCGCCAGCAGCTTGGGGGCCGACGCTGGGAGGGGGGTCTACGAGCAGTACTTC

V gene: TRBV19
D gene: TRBD1
J gene: TRBJ1-5
clone size: NA
CDR3 protein: CASSTDRSTGEIIEPNQPQHF
CDR3 DNA: TGTGCCAGTAGTACGGACAGGAGTACGGGGGAAATTATCGAACCAAACCAGCCCCAGCATTTT

V gene: TRBV7-2
D gene: TRBD2
J gene: TRBJ2-3
clone size: NA
CDR3 protein: CASSSLAGGPRTQYF
CDR3 DNA: TGTGCCAGCAGCTCTCTAGCGGGAGGGCCTCGTACGCAGTATTTT

V gene: TRBV2
D gene: NA
J gene: TRBJ1-2
clone size: NA
CDR3 protein: CASQQGNYGYTF
CDR3 DNA: TGTGCCAGCCAACAGGGAAACTATGGCTACACCTTC

V gene: TRBV29-1
D gene: TRBD2
J gene: TRBJ2-5
clone size: NA
CDR3 protein: CSVHGLAVLRSQYF
CDR3 DNA: TGCAGCGTGCACGGACTAGCGGTATTGAGGTCCCAGTACTTC

V gene: TRBV5-1
D gene: NA
J gene: TRBJ1-5
clone size: NA
CDR3 protein: CASSLKGGDQPQHF
CDR3 DNA: TGCGCCAGCAGCCTGAAGGGAGGGGATCAGCCCCAGCATTTT

V gene: TRBV27
D gene: TRBD1
J gene: TRBJ1-5
clone size: NA
CDR3 protein: CASSLSRPLAGGNQPQHF
CDR3 DNA: TGTGCCAGCAGTTTATCGAGGCCCCTCGCAGGGGGGAATCAGCCCCAGCATTTT

V gene: TRBV30
D gene: TRBD2
J gene: TRBJ2-7
clone size: once
CDR3 protein: CAWSVRGEGLLGEQYF
CDR3 DNA: TGTGCCTGGAGTGTACGGGGGGAGGGCCTTCTGGGCGAGCAGTACTTC

V gene: TRBV5-1
D gene: TRBD1
J gene: TRBJ1-4
clone size: NA
CDR3 protein: CASSWGRQGRHMEKLFF
CDR3 DNA: TGCGCCAGCAGCTGGGGCAGACAGGGCAGGCACATGGAAAAACTGTTTTTT

V gene: TRBV10-3
D gene: TRBD2
J gene: TRBJ2-3
clone size: once
CDR3 protein: CAITRTSGSTDTQYF
CDR3 DNA: TGTGCCATCACTAGGACTAGCGGTAGCACAGATACGCAGTATTTT

V gene: TRBV6-5
D gene: NA
J gene: TRBJ2-1
clone size: NA
CDR3 protein: CASSQTYGGDEQFF
CDR3 DNA: TGTGCCAGCAGCCAAACGTATGGGGGCGATGAGCAGTTCTTC

V gene: TRBV30
D gene: TRBD2
J gene: TRBJ2-1
clone size: NA
CDR3 protein: CAWSVSGRTYNEQFF
CDR3 DNA: TGTGCCTGGAGTGTAAGCGGGAGGACCTACAATGAGCAGTTCTTC

V gene: TRBV30
D gene: NA
J gene: TRBJ1-6
clone size: NA
CDR3 protein: CAWSVSHGGSPLHF
CDR3 DNA: TGTGCCTGGAGTGTTTCCCACGGAGGTTCACCCCTCCACTTT

V gene: TRBV5-1
D gene: NA
J gene: TRBJ1-1
clone size: NA
CDR3 protein: CASSLVPAAEAFF
CDR3 DNA: TGCGCCAGCAGCTTGGTGCCCGCGGCTGAAGCTTTCTTT

V gene: TRBV5-6
D gene: TRBD1
J gene: TRBJ1-4
clone size: NA
CDR3 protein: CASSTLEQGSNEKLFF
CDR3 DNA: TGTGCCAGCAGTACCCTCGAACAGGGGTCTAATGAAAAACTGTTTTTT

V gene: TRBV6-5
D gene: NA
J gene: TRBJ2-7
clone size: NA
CDR3 protein: CASSSGRSYEQYF
CDR3 DNA: TGTGCCAGCAGTTCGGGTAGGTCCTACGAGCAGTACTTC

V gene: TRBV28
D gene: TRBD1
J gene: TRBJ1-1
clone size: NA
CDR3 protein: CASSPLSQGERTEAFF
CDR3 DNA: TGTGCCAGCAGTCCACTTTCTCAGGGGGAACGAACTGAAGCTTTCTTT

V gene: TRBV28
D gene: NA
J gene: TRBJ2-6
clone size: NA
CDR3 protein: CASSFGAGANVLTF
CDR3 DNA: TGTGCCAGCAGTTTTGGGGCAGGGGCCAACGTCCTGACTTTC

V gene: TRBV4-1
D gene: NA
J gene: TRBJ2-1
clone size: once
CDR3 protein: CASSQGPAGSYNEQFF
CDR3 DNA: TGCGCCAGCAGCCAAGGTCCCGCGGGGAGCTACAATGAGCAGTTCTTC

V gene: TRBV10-3
D gene: NA
J gene: TRBJ1-1
clone size: NA
CDR3 protein: CAISVRNTEAFF
CDR3 DNA: TGTGCCATCAGTGTGAGGAACACTGAAGCTTTCTTT

V gene: TRBV28
D gene: TRBD2
J gene: TRBJ2-1
clone size: NA
CDR3 protein: CASILGTSGNEQFF
CDR3 DNA: TGTGCCAGCATCCTAGGGACTAGCGGCAATGAGCAGTTCTTC

V gene: TRBV4-3
D gene: TRBD2
J gene: TRBJ2-1
clone size: NA
CDR3 protein: CASSQEGAGGYNEQFF
CDR3 DNA: TGCGCCAGCAGCCAAGAGGGAGCGGGAGGGTACAATGAGCAGTTCTTC

V gene: TRBV5-6
D gene: NA
J gene: TRBJ2-4
clone size: NA
CDR3 protein: CASSLGGLTNIQYF
CDR3 DNA: TGTGCCAGCAGCTTGGGAGGACTGACAAACATTCAGTACTTC

V gene: TRBV5-1
D gene: NA
J gene: TRBJ1-2
clone size: NA
CDR3 protein: CASSLIPGATVDYGYTF
CDR3 DNA: TGCGCCAGCAGCCTTATTCCAGGGGCCACCGTCGATTATGGCTACACCTTC

V gene: TRBV29-1
D gene: NA
J gene: TRBJ2-5
clone size: NA
CDR3 protein: CSVEDPSGVQYF
CDR3 DNA: TGCAGCGTTGAAGATCCTTCCGGGGTCCAGTACTTC

V gene: TRBV5-6
D gene: TRBD2
J gene: TRBJ2-3
clone size: NA
CDR3 protein: CASSPGGPSGTLRADTQYF
CDR3 DNA: TGTGCCAGCAGCCCTGGGGGGCCTAGCGGGACCCTCCGGGCAGATACGCAGTATTTT

V gene: TRBV18
D gene: NA
J gene: TRBJ2-4
clone size: once
CDR3 protein: CASSPTPRNIQYF
CDR3 DNA: TGTGCCAGCTCACCAACACCCAGGAACATTCAGTACTTC

V gene: TRBV6-6
D gene: NA
J gene: TRBJ1-1
clone size: NA
CDR3 protein: CASLTDGGGIPEAFF
CDR3 DNA: TGTGCCAGCCTCACCGACGGGGGGGGCATCCCTGAAGCTTTCTTT

V gene: TRBV5-1
D gene: NA
J gene: TRBJ2-5
clone size: NA
CDR3 protein: CASSPGEKFQETQYF
CDR3 DNA: TGCGCCAGCAGTCCGGGGGAGAAATTCCAAGAGACCCAGTACTTC

V gene: TRBV25-1
D gene: TRBD2
J gene: TRBJ2-2
clone size: NA
CDR3 protein: CASSGGRTSGTGELFF
CDR3 DNA: TGTGCCAGCAGTGGAGGGCGGACTAGCGGGACCGGGGAGCTGTTTTTT

V gene: TRBV18
D gene: NA
J gene: TRBJ2-2
clone size: NA
CDR3 protein: CASSINSRENTGELFF
CDR3 DNA: TGTGCCAGCTCTATAAATTCCAGGGAAAACACCGGGGAGCTGTTTTTT

V gene: TRBV29-1
D gene: NA
J gene: TRBJ2-3
clone size: NA
CDR3 protein: CSVEASQTDTQYF
CDR3 DNA: TGCAGCGTTGAAGCCTCGCAGACAGATACGCAGTATTTT

V gene: TRBV5-5
D gene: NA
J gene: TRBJ1-5
clone size: NA
CDR3 protein: CASSLLGSNQPQHF
CDR3 DNA: TGTGCCAGCAGCTTGCTTGGCAGCAATCAGCCCCAGCATTTT

V gene: TRBV7-3
D gene: TRBD1
J gene: TRBJ1-5
clone size: NA
CDR3 protein: CASSSTRDRVRHQPQHF
CDR3 DNA: TGTGCCAGCAGCTCCACCCGGGACAGGGTACGCCATCAGCCCCAGCATTTT

V gene: TRBV7-9
D gene: NA
J gene: TRBJ1-2
clone size: NA
CDR3 protein: CASSYDSNYGYTF
CDR3 DNA: TGTGCCAGCAGTTACGACAGTAACTATGGCTACACCTTC

V gene: TRBV5-6
D gene: TRBD2
J gene: TRBJ2-1
clone size: NA
CDR3 protein: CASSFPLLAGDEQFF
CDR3 DNA: TGTGCCAGCAGCTTCCCTTTACTAGCGGGTGATGAGCAGTTCTTC

V gene: TRBV20-1
D gene: NA
J gene: TRBJ1-1
clone size: NA
CDR3 protein: CSANRNTEAFF
CDR3 DNA: TGCAGTGCTAACAGGAACACTGAAGCTTTCTTT

V gene: TRBV5-5
D gene: NA
J gene: TRBJ1-1
clone size: NA
CDR3 protein: CASSSGRYTEAFF
CDR3 DNA: TGTGCCAGCAGCTCCGGGAGGTACACTGAAGCTTTCTTT

V gene: TRBV5-1
D gene: NA
J gene: TRBJ1-1
clone size: once
CDR3 protein: CASSYQGDEAFF
CDR3 DNA: TGCGCCAGCAGCTACCAGGGCGATGAAGCTTTCTTT

V gene: TRBV27
D gene: TRBD2
J gene: TRBJ2-1
clone size: NA
CDR3 protein: CASGGGSHEQFF
CDR3 DNA: TGTGCCAGCGGCGGCGGGAGCCATGAGCAGTTCTTC

V gene: TRBV2
D gene: NA
J gene: TRBJ2-5
clone size: NA
CDR3 protein: CASSETYGETQYF
CDR3 DNA: TGTGCCAGCAGTGAAACCTACGGAGAGACCCAGTACTTC

V gene: TRBV28
D gene: NA
J gene: TRBJ1-4
clone size: NA
CDR3 protein: CASSLRGAGTNEKLFF
CDR3 DNA: TGTGCCAGCAGTTTACGGGGGGCCGGTACTAATGAAAAACTGTTTTTT

V gene: TRBV7-9
D gene: TRBD2
J gene: TRBJ2-5
clone size: NA
CDR3 protein: CASSFLLGAGGGGETQYF
CDR3 DNA: TGTGCCAGCAGCTTTCTACTGGGCGCGGGGGGAGGGGGAGAGACCCAGTACTTC

V gene: TRBV6-1
D gene: NA
J gene: TRBJ2-7
clone size: NA
CDR3 protein: CASIFRGGGYEQYF
CDR3 DNA: TGTGCCAGCATTTTCAGGGGAGGGGGCTACGAGCAGTACTTC

V gene: TRBV21-1
D gene: NA
J gene: TRBJ2-2
clone size: NA
CDR3 protein: CASSKESAPQRPGELFF
CDR3 DNA: TGTGCCAGCAGCAAAGAATCCGCGCCTCAACGCCCCGGGGAGCTGTTTTTT

V gene: TRBV30
D gene: TRBD2
J gene: TRBJ2-1
clone size: NA
CDR3 protein: CAWSGRAVNEQFF
CDR3 DNA: TGTGCCTGGAGCGGGAGGGCTGTCAATGAGCAGTTCTTC

V gene: TRBV4-2
D gene: NA
J gene: TRBJ1-2
clone size: few
CDR3 protein: CASSQDPRQALYGYTF
CDR3 DNA: TGTGCCAGCAGCCAAGACCCCAGGCAGGCCCTCTATGGCTACACCTTC

V gene: TRBV7-9
D gene: NA
J gene: TRBJ2-1
clone size: NA
CDR3 protein: CASSLRGHEGVYEQFF
CDR3 DNA: TGTGCCAGCAGCTTGCGGGGGCACGAGGGTGTCTATGAGCAGTTCTTC